This T cell receptor (beta chain) was retrieved from a study of T cells in Graves' hyperthyroidism and ophthalmopathy. The study's findings and limits: With a median lead of around 6.7 months before onset, the model predicted ophthalmopathy. Stable hyperthyroidism and ophthalmopathy were separated using 13 V-J signatures.

Uncontrolled infections, other autoimmune diseases, pregnancy or lactation led to exclusion of patients. Fresh peripheral blood, roughly 9.8 ml of it, supplied the PBMCs. V lost 4 bases and J lost 1, with 17 bases in between. This CDR3 is built from 16 residues. Germline loops: CDR1 SGHRS, CDR2 YFSETQ. This clonotype was detected ten times or more. The antigen is unknown. RNA transcripts yielded amplified TCR beta CDR3 regions. Carried out on the TCR CDR3, a first-round RT-PCR used the HTBI primer set. TCRdb used MiXCR to reprocess the multiplex PCR reads, holding one entry per CDR3 protein. This table has 130,000 or so distinct CDR3 sequences, around 20% appearing once.

The clonotype was recovered from a woman aged 50 to 65 with Graves' hyperthyroidism that later progressed to Graves' ophthalmopathy. The chain carries TRBV5-1 and TRBJ1-1; D possibly corresponds to TRBD1 (6 bases). Sequenced: blood. The CDR3 coding sequence is TGCGCCAGCAGCCCCCTACAGGGCATGGGGAACACTGAAGCTTTCTTT. This codes for CASSPLQGMGNTEAFF. Combining the CDR3 with reference TRBV5-1 and TRBJ1-1 gives the whole variable domain KAGVTQTPRYLIKTRGQQVTLSCSPISGHRSVSWYQQTPGQGLQFLFEYFSETQRNKGNFPGRFSGRQFSNSRSEMNVSTLELGDSALYLCASSPLQGMGNTEAFFGQGTRLTVV.